This T cell receptor (beta chain) was identified in a study of cytomegalovirus exposure and HLA in healthy donors. The PCR contained 60 Vbeta and 13 Jbeta primers. Per the original data handling: Per a later analysis, the number of unique TCR beta chains was roughly 83 million, of which 9 million to 12 million were shared. The repertoire was sequenced with immunoSEQ multiplex PCR; TCRdb's copy has only in-frame clones and lacks some. D and trimming were read from the DNA, whereas the V and J calls and clone size are those reported in that table. The repertoire consists of around 200,000 clones, with 80% to 85% occurring once and the leading ten covering 0.7% to 0.95%. Germline-derived CDR1 and CDR2 are LNHDA and SQIVND (reference sequence). This CDR3 region has 14 residues. The ends were cut back, 9 bases at V and 0 bases at J, with 11 bases in the middle.

The TCR was taken from a woman younger than 35 in good health and CMV-seronegative. The sample was PBMCs. The chain joins TRBV19 to TRBJ2-2; D is perhaps TRBD1 (6 bases). DNA of the CDR3: TGTGCCAGCAAGGACAGAACGAACACCGGGGAGCTGTTTTTT. Translating gives CASKDRTNTGELFF.